This T cell receptor (beta chain) was obtained from a study of cytomegalovirus exposure and HLA in healthy donors. Study-wide background: The use of the same platform for the 100 to 150 validation repertoires and the 550 to 700 first-cohort repertoires was reported by a later analysis. General observations from the study: The investigators catalogued 180 or so TCR beta chains as cytomegalovirus-associated.

Sequencing was performed with immunoSEQ multiplex PCR; in TCRdb, only in-frame clones are kept and a portion is missing. This table has about 150,000 clones, approximately 84% appearing once. A note on this clone: Its antigen is not known.

The germline V gene has CDR1 DFQATT and CDR2 SNEGSKA (reference sequence). V lost 4 bases to trimming and J lost 4 bases, with 6 bases between them. The CDR3 is 11 amino acids. Input material: PBMCs. V and J are TRBV20-1 and TRBJ2-3; D is ambiguous. This TCR derives from a young man in good health and CMV-seropositive. The CDR3 here is CSATRSDTQYF. CDR3 coding DNA: TGCAGTGCTACCCGGTCAGATACGCAGTATTTT.